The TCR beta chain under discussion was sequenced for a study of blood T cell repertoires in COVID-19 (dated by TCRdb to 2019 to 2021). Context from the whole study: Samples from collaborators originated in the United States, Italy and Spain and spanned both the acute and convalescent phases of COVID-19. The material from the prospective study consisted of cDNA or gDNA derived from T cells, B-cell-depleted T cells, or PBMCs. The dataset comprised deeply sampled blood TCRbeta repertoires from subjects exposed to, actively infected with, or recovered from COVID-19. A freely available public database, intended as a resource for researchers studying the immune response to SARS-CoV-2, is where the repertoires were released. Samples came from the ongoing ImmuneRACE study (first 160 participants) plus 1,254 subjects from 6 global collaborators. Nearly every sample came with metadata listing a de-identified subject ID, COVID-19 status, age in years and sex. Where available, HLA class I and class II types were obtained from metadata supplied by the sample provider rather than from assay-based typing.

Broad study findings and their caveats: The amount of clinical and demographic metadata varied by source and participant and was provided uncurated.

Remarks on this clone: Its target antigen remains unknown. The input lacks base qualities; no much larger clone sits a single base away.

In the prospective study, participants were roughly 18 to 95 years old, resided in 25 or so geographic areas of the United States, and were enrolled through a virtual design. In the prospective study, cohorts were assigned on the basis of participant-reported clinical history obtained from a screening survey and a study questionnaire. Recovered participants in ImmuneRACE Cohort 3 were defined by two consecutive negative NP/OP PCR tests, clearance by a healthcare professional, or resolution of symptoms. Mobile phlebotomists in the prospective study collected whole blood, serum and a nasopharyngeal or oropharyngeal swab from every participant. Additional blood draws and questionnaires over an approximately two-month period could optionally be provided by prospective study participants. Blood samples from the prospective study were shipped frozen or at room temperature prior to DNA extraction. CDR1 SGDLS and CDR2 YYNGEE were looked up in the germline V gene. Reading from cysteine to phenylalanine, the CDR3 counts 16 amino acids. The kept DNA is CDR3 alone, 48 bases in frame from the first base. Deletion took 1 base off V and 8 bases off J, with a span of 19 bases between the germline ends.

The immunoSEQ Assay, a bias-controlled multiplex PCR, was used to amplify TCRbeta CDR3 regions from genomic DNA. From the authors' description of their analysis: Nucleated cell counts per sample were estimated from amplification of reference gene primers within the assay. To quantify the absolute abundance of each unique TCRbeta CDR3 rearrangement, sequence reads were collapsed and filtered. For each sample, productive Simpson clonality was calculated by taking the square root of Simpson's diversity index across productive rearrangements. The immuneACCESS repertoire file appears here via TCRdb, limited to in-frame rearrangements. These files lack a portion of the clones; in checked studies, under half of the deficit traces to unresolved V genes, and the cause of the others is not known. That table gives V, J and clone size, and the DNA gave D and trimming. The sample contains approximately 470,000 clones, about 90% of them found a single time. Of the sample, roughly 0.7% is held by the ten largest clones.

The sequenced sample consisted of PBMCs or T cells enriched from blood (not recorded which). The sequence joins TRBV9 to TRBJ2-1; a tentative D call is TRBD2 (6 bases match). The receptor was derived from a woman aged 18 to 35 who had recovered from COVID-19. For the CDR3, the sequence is CASSVTGEWGLHEQFF. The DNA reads TGTGCCAGCAGCGTAACGGGGGAATGGGGTTTGCATGAGCAGTTCTTC.